Sequencing of this T cell receptor (beta chain) was carried out in a study of CD8+CD57+ T cells in acquired aplastic anemia listed by TCRdb under 2018. About the investigation overall: A mean of around 3 ug of DNA, ranging from roughly 0.2 to 27.4 ug, was extracted from sorted CD4+ and CD8+ cells. Healthy donor samples averaged about 10 million reads for CD4+ and about 11 million for CD8+ cells.

Findings and caveats that apply to the study as a whole: Around 30 CD8+ CDR3 sequences were found to be shared between patients and controls, but these sequences appeared to be highly expressed in patients and within the immunodominant clones of the patients. Patients and healthy controls showed no significant difference in CD8+ Simpson's diversity (P=0.060).

CDR1 and CDR2 (SQVTM, ANQGSEA) derive from the germline V gene. Measured from the cysteine to the phenylalanine, the CDR3 is 14 residues long. Only the CDR3 region is kept as DNA, spanning 42 bases read in frame from base 1. Genomic DNA served as template for TCR beta VDJ combination and CDR3 sequence profiling. An Illumina HiSeq 2000 was used for TCR repertoire sequencing. Regarding the original processing steps: Repertoires were assessed using TRBV/TRBJ rearrangement plots, CDR3 size and DJ length profiles, and Simpson's diversity index. The most abundant DNA sequence in the deep sequencing data was taken as the immunodominant clone. CDR3 amino acid sequences were screened for sharing across subjects and were compared with published repertoires and the VDJdb database. TCRdb took the public reads, trimmed them with fastp at Q25, ran MiXCR for clone calling and kept in-frame beta chains. For every CDR3 protein sequence, its rows merge into one entry that carries the most common genes and DNA. Here the V and J calls rest on TCRdb's processing, not on the authors' analysis. In this sample the table shows hundreds of thousands of distinct CDR3 sequences, around 72% of which occur a single time. The ten largest clones represent approximately 4% of the sample.

As concerns this clonotype: Its specific antigen is unknown. One junction end disagrees with the germline gene, perhaps due to a read error.

In this study, sorted CD4+ and CD8+ T cells from the blood of healthy subjects and of severe aplastic anemia patients had their TCR repertoires deep-sequenced. Ficoll-Paque density gradient centrifugation was used to isolate peripheral blood mononuclear cells. Before DNA was extracted, CD4+ and CD8+ T cells were sorted using either FACS or magnetic beads. The sample consisted of sorted CD4+, CD8+, or CD8+CD57+ T cells (not recorded which) from PBMCs. Here the chain combines TRBV29-1 and TRBJ2-7; too little of a D gene remains to name it. This TCR was sampled from a human donor in good health, serving as a control. DNA sequence: TGCAGCGTTAAAGGCTGGGCGAGGACCAACGAGCTGTCTTTC. Its product reads: CSVKGWARTNELSF.